This record looks at one TCR beta chain sequence and its context. The antigen remains undetermined. This sample was included in a study of cytomegalovirus exposure and HLA in healthy donors. Points from the study as a whole: Three chains linked to CMV were shown in vitro to be specific for CMV antigens. Later work found that TCR association rates differed between HLA loci; DRB1 had the most and HLA-C the fewest.

PCR employed 60 Vbeta and 13 Jbeta primers. Some clones are missing from TCRdb's copy, which holds only in-frame ones; the method was immunoSEQ multiplex PCR. The data hold approximately 150,000 clones, with 80% to 85% observed a single time. Sequencing was carried out using PBMCs. The clonotype originates from a boy between 2 and 10 years old in good health and CMV-seronegative.

The chain's CDR3 is CASSLAGQGRTQYF. The CDR3 bases are TGTGCCAGCAGCTTAGCCGGCCAGGGGCGGACCCAGTACTTC. The chain couples TRBV7-8 to TRBJ2-5, with a tentative D call TRBD1 (6 bases). Trimming removed 0 bases from V and 7 bases from J, with 12 bases in between. The CDR3 has 14 residues. Germline assignment: CDR1 SGHVS and CDR2 FQNEAQ.